Listed here are 20 T cell receptor beta chains from one sample, sequenced in a study of a mutant IDH1 vaccine in newly diagnosed glioma. The protocol was immunoSEQ multiplex PCR, while the TCRdb copy is restricted to in-frame clones and leaves out a portion. The sample lists tens of thousands of clones; around 83% were seen once. Time point here: baseline, week 1 (first vaccination visit). Indicated treatment: pre-vaccination baseline after standard-of-care therapy. Here the sequenced sample was peripheral blood mononuclear cells (PBMCs), taken from a glioma patient treated with radiotherapy, temozolomide or both. These receptors were obtained from a woman aged 18-30 years with glioma. Some clones in this sample may be carry-over from other donors' samples.

The J gene is TRBJ1-4, the V gene TRBV19; no firm D call. The germline V and J ends were trimmed by 4 bases and 7 bases, with 16 bases remaining between them. The CDR3 is made up of 15 amino acids. Germline-derived CDR1 and CDR2 are LNHDA and SQIVND (reference sequence). CDR3 in amino acids: CASSTARYRGEKLFF. The CDR3 nucleotides read TGTGCCAGTAGTACCGCCCGGTATCGAGGTGAAAAACTGTTTTTT. Filled out from reference TRBV19 and TRBJ1-4, the complete variable domain reads DGGITQSPKYLFRKEGQNVTLSCEQNLNHDAMYWYRQDPGQGLRLIYYSQIVNDFQKGDIAEGYSVSREKKESFPLTVTSAQKNPTAFYLCASSTARYRGEKLFFGSGTQLSVL.

The rearrangement joins TRBV19 to TRBJ2-1; D is possibly TRBD1 or TRBD2 (5 bases each). CDR1 is LNHDA and CDR2 is SQIVND in the germline V gene (reference sequence). The CDR3 loop spans 15 amino acids. Trimming left V 5 bases short and J 0 bases short, with 11 bases between. The CDR3 DNA reads TGTGCCAGTAGTCGGGACCGCAGCTCCTACAATGAGCAGTTCTTC. Residues: CASSRDRSSYNEQFF.

The chain combines TRBV15 with TRBJ2-1; 7 positions agree with TRBD2. The CDR3 has 14 residues. The V gene end was trimmed by 3 bases and the J gene end by 4 bases; junction bases not matched to a gene: 3. CDR1 LNHNV and CDR2 YYDKDF come from the germline V gene (reference sequence). The CDR3 DNA reads as TGTGCCACCAGCAGCCCTAGCGGATACAATGAGCAGTTCTTC. Its protein product is CATSSPSGYNEQFF. The variable domain in full, completed from reference TRBV15 and TRBJ2-1, reads DAMVIQNPRYQVTQFGKPVTLSCSQTLNHNVMYWYQQKSSQAPKLLFHYYDKDFNNEADTPDNFQSRRPNTSFCFLDIRSPGLGDTAMYLCATSSPSGYNEQFFGPGTRLTVL.

V is TRBV7-9 and J is TRBJ1-3; D not certain. Germline CDR1 SEHNR, CDR2 FQNEAQ (reference sequence). V was clipped by 5 bases and J by 1 base, with 12 bases between them. The CDR3 is 15 residues long. The CDR3 sequence: CASSRLVGSGNTIYF. The CDR3, as DNA: TGTGCCAGCAGCCGCCTAGTAGGGTCTGGAAACACCATATATTTT.

This clone has only one observation. J is TRBJ2-7 and V is TRBV7-9; 8 bases align to TRBD1. This CDR3 has 13 residues. Germline CDR1 and CDR2: SEHNR and FQNEAQ (reference sequence). The V and J ends lost 5 bases and 4 bases, in that order; junction bases with no gene match: 4. The CDR3 DNA is TGTGCCAGCAGCCGGGGACAGGCGTACGAGCAGTACTTC. It yields the protein CASSRGQAYEQYF.

The CDR3 DNA follows: TGTGCCAGCAGCTCTTCAGGGGTATCCTACAATGAGCAGTTCTTC. Encoded protein: CASSSSGVSYNEQFF. The chain joins TRBV7-9 to TRBJ2-1; D is perhaps TRBD1 (6 bases). The germline gives CDR1 SEHNR, CDR2 FQNEAQ (reference sequence). This CDR3 spans 15 amino acids. With 4 bases removed from V and 1 base from J, the gap between germline ends came to 11 bases.

The chain is built from TRBV27 and TRBJ1-2; TRBD1 matches at 8 bases. J lost 2 bases, V lost 8 bases, and 13 bases had no gene match. The CDR3 totals 16 residues. CDR1 and CDR2 (germline): MNHEY, SMNVEV (reference sequence). The CDR3: CASSYRGVASNYGYTF. The CDR3 coding sequence is TGTGCCAGCTCCTACAGGGGGGTGGCCTCGAACTATGGCTACACCTTC.

The V and J genes are TRBV5-1 and TRBJ2-5; D unresolved. Looked up from germline, CDR1 is SGHRS and CDR2 is YFSETQ. This CDR3 comprises 14 residues. V gave up 1 base and J gave up 2 bases, with 9 bases separating them. CDR3 nucleotides: TGCGCCAGCAGCTTGCGGCTAGGACAAGAGACCCAGTACTTC. Amino acid sequence: CASSLRLGQETQYF.

The genes are TRBV29-1 and TRBJ2-2, with D unclear. The CDR3 extends over 13 amino acids. Germline CDR1 is SQVTM and CDR2 is ANQGSEA. Trimming removed 4 bases at V and 2 bases at J, with 8 bases between. The CDR3 bases are TGCAGCGTTGCCCACAGCAACACCGGGGAGCTGTTTTTT. It codes for CSVAHSNTGELFF.

The rearrangement links TRBV2 to TRBJ2-3, with 11 positions matching TRBD2. The CDR3 extends over 13 amino acids. From germline, CDR1 is SNHLY and CDR2 FYNNEI. J was trimmed by 1 base and V by 9 bases; bases with no gene match: 0. In nucleotides, the CDR3 is TGTGCCAGGACTAGCGGGGGCACAGATACGCAGTATTTT. Amino acid sequence: CARTSGGTDTQYF.

The rearrangement uses TRBV9 and TRBJ1-2; D possibly corresponds to TRBD1 (5 bases). Germline-derived CDR1 and CDR2 are SGDLS and YYNGEE. The V gene lost 7 bases and the J gene lost 0 bases, with 16 bases spanning the gap. The length of the CDR3 is 15 residues. Here the CDR3 reads CASGGTGFTNYGYTF. The CDR3 DNA sequence: TGTGCCAGCGGGGGGACCGGCTTCACTAACTATGGCTACACCTTC.

The rearrangement joins TRBV4-1 to TRBJ1-5, with D hard to call. V was cut by 0 bases and J by 6 bases, with 9 bases left in between. In germline, CDR1 is MGHRA, CDR2 YSYEKL. The CDR3 spans 14 residues. This CDR3 is CASSQEGLGQPQHF. The CDR3 DNA sequence: TGCGCCAGCAGCCAAGAAGGTCTAGGTCAGCCCCAGCATTTT.

J is TRBJ2-5 and V is TRBV19; TRBD1 is a possible D gene (8 bases). From germline, CDR1 is LNHDA and CDR2 SQIVND (reference sequence). V dropped 4 bases and J dropped 4 bases, with 19 bases sitting between them. The CDR3 is 16 residues long. The CDR3 loop is CASSTRQGRVGETQYF. The CDR3, as DNA: TGTGCCAGTAGTACCAGACAGGGGAGGGTTGGAGAGACCCAGTACTTC.

The V call is TRBV7-2, the J call TRBJ2-7; D is uncertain. The germline V and J ends were trimmed by 4 bases and 6 bases, with 16 bases remaining between them. This CDR3 has 14 residues. Germline V gene sequence: CDR1 SGHTA, CDR2 FQGNSA. CDR3: CASSSRAVSPEQYF. The CDR3 DNA reads as TGTGCCAGCAGCTCCCGGGCGGTTTCACCCGAGCAGTACTTC.

This clone has only a few counts. The chain couples TRBV6-6 to TRBJ1-5; D gene ambiguous. This CDR3 is 15 amino acids long. The V end lost 6 bases, the J end lost 0 bases, and 12 bases lay between the germline ends. Germline V gene data show CDR1 as MNHNY and CDR2 as SVGAGI (reference sequence). In DNA form, the CDR3 reads TGTGCCAGCAGGCAACAGCGGTATAGCAATCAGCCCCAGCATTTT. It codes for CASRQQRYSNQPQHF.

The V gene is TRBV6-5, the J gene TRBJ2-7; D remains unclear. The V gene lost 5 bases and the J gene lost 3 bases, with 17 bases spanning the gap. This CDR3 has 15 amino acids. The germline gives CDR1 MNHEY, CDR2 SVGAGI. The CDR3 nucleotides read TGTGCCAGCAGTGCAATTCAGGACGAAATCTACGAGCAGTACTTC. This codes for CASSAIQDEIYEQYF.

The genes are TRBV5-1 and TRBJ2-7; D might be TRBD1 (5 bases). Germline V CDR1 and CDR2: SGHRS, YFSETQ. The CDR3 totals 14 residues. V was trimmed by 6 bases and J by 1 base, leaving 14 bases between them. DNA of the CDR3: TGCGCCAGCACCGATTTGGGGCATTCCTACGAGCAGTACTTC. Translating gives CASTDLGHSYEQYF.

The chain uses TRBV4-2 and TRBJ2-2; TRBD2 agrees at 9 bases. The trim removed 5 bases at V and 7 bases at J, leaving 5 bases unmatched. This CDR3 spans 14 amino acids. Germline V CDR1 and CDR2: LGHNA, YNFKEQ. CDR3 nucleotide sequence: TGTGCCAGCAGCTCTAGCGGGGAGGGCGGGGAGCTGTTTTTT. This encodes CASSSSGEGGELFF.

For this clone: The junction differs from germline at one of its ends, possibly a read error. This chain uses TRBV4-2 with TRBJ1-2; a possible D gene is TRBD1 (6 bases). The CDR3 is 18 amino acids. Germline CDR1 and CDR2: LGHNA and YNFKEQ. The CDR3 sequence: CASSKELVGTPSNYGYTF. The CDR3 DNA reads TGTGCCAGCAGCAAAGAGTTAGTTGGGACACCTTCCAACTATGGCTACACCTTC.

This chain joins TRBV9 and TRBJ1-1, with D unresolved. Trimming shortened V by 0 bases and J by 0 bases, and 9 bases separated the two germline ends. Germline CDR1 is SGDLS and CDR2 is YYNGEE. This CDR3 spans 15 amino acids. The CDR3 protein is CASSVGPIMNTEAFF. The CDR3 DNA sequence: TGTGCCAGCAGCGTAGGCCCGATCATGAACACTGAAGCTTTCTTT.